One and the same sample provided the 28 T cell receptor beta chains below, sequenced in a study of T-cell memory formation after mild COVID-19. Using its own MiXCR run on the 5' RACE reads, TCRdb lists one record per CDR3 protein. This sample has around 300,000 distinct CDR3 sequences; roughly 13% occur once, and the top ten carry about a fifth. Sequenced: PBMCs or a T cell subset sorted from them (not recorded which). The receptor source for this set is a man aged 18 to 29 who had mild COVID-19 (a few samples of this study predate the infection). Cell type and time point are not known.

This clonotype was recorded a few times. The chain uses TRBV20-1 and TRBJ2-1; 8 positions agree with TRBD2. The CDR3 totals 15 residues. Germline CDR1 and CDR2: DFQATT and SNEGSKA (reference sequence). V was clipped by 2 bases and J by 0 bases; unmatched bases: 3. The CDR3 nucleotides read TGCAGTGCTAGAACGGGGGGGAGCTCCTACAATGAGCAGTTCTTC. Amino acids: CSARTGGSSYNEQFF.

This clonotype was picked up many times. CDR3 loop: CASRDQGTNQPQHF. The CDR3 bases are TGTGCCAGCAGGGACCAGGGGACCAATCAGCCCCAGCATTTT. V gene TRBV6-5 combines with J gene TRBJ1-5; maybe TRBD1 (6 bases). The CDR3 runs to 14 residues. Germline CDR1 reads MNHEY; CDR2 reads SVGAGI. V was shortened by 6 bases and J by 3 bases, with 12 bases between the two germline ends.

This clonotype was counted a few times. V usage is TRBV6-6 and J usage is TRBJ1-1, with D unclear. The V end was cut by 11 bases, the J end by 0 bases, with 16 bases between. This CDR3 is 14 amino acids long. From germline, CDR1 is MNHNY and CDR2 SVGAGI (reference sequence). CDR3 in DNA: TGTGCCTGCCTGGGATCTCACATGAACACTGAAGCTTTCTTT. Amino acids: CACLGSHMNTEAFF.

The CDR3 DNA follows: TGTGCCAGCAGACCTACAGGGGGCGGAGGGCAGTACTTC. Its protein product is CASRPTGGGGQYF. The chain combines TRBV6-2 or TRBV6-3 with TRBJ2-7, with 9 bases identical to TRBD1. The CDR3 runs to 13 residues. Germline V lookup: CDR1 MNHEY, CDR2 SVGEGT. After removal of 6 bases from V and 9 bases from J, the junction contained 9 bases not matched to a gene.

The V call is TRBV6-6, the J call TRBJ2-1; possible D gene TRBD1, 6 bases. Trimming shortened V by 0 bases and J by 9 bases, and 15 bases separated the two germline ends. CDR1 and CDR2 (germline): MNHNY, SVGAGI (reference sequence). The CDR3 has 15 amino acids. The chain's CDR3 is CASSYSVGAGGEQFF. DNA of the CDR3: TGTGCCAGCAGTTACTCAGTGGGGGCCGGAGGTGAGCAGTTCTTC.

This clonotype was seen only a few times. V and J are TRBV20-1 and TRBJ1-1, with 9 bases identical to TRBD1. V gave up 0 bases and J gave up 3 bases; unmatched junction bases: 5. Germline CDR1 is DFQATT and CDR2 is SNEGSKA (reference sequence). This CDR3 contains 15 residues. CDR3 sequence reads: CSARDRRQGDTEAFF. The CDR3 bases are TGCAGTGCTAGAGATCGGCGACAGGGGGACACTGAAGCTTTCTTT.

The CDR3 reads CASSPRTGGTTDTQYF. The DNA of the CDR3 is TGTGCCAGCAGCCCCCGAACGGGGGGGACCACAGATACGCAGTATTTT. The V gene is TRBV7-6, the J gene TRBJ2-3; 8 bases align to TRBD2. This CDR3 is 16 amino acids long. Per germline, CDR1 SGHVS and CDR2 FNYEAQ. J lost 2 bases, V lost 5 bases, and 9 bases had no gene match.

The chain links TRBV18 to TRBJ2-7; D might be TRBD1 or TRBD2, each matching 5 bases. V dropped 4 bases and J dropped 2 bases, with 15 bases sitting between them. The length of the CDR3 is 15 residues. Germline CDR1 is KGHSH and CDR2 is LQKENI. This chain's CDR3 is CASSQLGPGPYEQYF. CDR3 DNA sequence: TGTGCCAGCTCACAACTGGGGCCGGGACCCTACGAGCAGTACTTC. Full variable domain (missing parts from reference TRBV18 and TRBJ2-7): NAGVMQNPRHLVRRRGQEARLRCSPMKGHSHVYWYRQLPEEGLKFMVYLQKENIIDESGMPKERFSAEFPKEGPSILRIQQVVRGDSAAYFCASSQLGPGPYEQYFGPGTRLTVT.

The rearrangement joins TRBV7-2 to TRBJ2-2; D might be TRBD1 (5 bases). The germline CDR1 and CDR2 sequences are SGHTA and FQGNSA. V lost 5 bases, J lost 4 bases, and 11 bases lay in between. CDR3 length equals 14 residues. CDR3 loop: CASSILRVTGELFF. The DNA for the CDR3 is TGTGCCAGCAGCATACTCAGGGTCACCGGGGAGCTGTTTTTT.

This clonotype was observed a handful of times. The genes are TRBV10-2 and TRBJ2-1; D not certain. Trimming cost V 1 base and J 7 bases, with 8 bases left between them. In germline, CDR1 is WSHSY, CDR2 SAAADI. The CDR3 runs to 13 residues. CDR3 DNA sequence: TGCGCCAGCAGTGAGTTTCCGGAGAATGAGCAGTTCTTC. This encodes CASSEFPENEQFF.

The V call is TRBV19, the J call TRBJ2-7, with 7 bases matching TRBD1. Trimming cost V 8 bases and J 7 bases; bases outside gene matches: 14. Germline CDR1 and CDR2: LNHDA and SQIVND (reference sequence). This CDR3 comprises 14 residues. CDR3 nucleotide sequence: TGTGCCAGTGAAGGGGACAGAAGGGGGAAAGAGCAGTACGTC. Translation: CASEGDRRGKEQYV.

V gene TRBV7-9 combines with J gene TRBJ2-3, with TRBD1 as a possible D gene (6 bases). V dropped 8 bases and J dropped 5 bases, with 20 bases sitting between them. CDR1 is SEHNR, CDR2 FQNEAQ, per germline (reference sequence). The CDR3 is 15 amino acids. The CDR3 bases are TGTGCCAGCCTCGGGGACGGACAGAGCCAAGATACGCAGTATTTT. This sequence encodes CASLGDGQSQDTQYF.

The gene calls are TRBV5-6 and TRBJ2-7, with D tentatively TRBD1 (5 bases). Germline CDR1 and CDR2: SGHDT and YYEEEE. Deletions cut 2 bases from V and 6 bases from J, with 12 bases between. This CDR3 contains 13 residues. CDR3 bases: TGTGCCAGCAGCTTAGGGGCTCTTGGCGAGCAGTACGTC. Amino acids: CASSLGALGEQYV.

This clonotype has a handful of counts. The CDR3 coding sequence is TGTGCCAGCGGACCTCAGGGGGTACTACGTCGGGCGGGCTACACCTTC. It translates to CASGPQGVLRRAGYTF. This chain links TRBV7-8 with TRBJ1-2; 7 nucleotides match TRBD1. The CDR3 has 16 amino acids. Looked up from germline, CDR1 is SGHVS and CDR2 is FQNEAQ. The trim removed 8 bases at V and 8 bases at J, leaving 20 bases unmatched.

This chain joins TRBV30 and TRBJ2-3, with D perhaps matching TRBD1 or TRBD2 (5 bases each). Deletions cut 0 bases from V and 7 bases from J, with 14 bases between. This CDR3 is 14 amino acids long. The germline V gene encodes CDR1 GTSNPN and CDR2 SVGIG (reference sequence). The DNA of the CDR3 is TGTGCCTGGAGTGTTATCGGGGCCCCATATACGCAGTATTTT. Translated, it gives CAWSVIGAPYTQYF.

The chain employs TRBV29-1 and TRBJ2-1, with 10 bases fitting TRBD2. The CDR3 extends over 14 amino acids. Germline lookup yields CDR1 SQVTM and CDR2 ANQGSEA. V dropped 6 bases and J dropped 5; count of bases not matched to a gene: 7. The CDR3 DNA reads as TGCAGCGTGGTCCTAGCGGGGGTAAACAATGAGCAGTTCTTC. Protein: CSVVLAGVNNEQFF.

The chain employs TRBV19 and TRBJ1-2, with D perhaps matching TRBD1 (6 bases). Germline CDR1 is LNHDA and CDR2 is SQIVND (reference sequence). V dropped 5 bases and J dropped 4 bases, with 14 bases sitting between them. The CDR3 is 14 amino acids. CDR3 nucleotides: TGTGCCAGTAGTGACACTGACAGGACCTATGGCTACACCTTC. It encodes CASSDTDRTYGYTF.

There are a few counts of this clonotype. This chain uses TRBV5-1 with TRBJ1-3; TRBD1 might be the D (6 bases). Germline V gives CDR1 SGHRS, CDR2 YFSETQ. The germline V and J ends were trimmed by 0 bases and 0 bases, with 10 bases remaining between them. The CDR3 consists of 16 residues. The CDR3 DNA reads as TGCGCCAGCAGCTTGGAAGCAGGGGCCTCTGGAAACACCATATATTTT. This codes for CASSLEAGASGNTIYF.

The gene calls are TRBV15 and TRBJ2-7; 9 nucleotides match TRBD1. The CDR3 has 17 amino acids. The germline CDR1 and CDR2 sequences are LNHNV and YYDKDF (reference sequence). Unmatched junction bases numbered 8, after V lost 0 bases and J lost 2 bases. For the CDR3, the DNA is TGTGCCACCAGCAGAGATGGGTGGACAGGGGTAACCTACGAGCAGTACTTC. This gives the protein CATSRDGWTGVTYEQYF.

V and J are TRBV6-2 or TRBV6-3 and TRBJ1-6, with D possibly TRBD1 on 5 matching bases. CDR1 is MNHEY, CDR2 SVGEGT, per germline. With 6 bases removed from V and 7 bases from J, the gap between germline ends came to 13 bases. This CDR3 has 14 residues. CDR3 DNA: TGTGCCAGCAGCGCCGGGACGAGGAATTCACCCCTCCACTTT. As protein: CASSAGTRNSPLHF.

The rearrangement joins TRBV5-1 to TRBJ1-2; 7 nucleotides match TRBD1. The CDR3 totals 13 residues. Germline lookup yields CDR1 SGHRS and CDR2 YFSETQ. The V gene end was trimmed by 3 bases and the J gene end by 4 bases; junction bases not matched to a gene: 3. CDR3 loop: CASSWGTAYGYTF. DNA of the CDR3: TGCGCCAGCAGCTGGGGGACAGCCTATGGCTACACCTTC.

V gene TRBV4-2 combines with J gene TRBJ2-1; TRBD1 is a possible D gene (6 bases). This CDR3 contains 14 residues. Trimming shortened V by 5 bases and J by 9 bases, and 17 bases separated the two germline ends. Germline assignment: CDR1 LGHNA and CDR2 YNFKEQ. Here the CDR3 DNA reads TGTGCCAGCAGCTACGGGACACACTTCGGTGAGCAGTTCTTC. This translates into CASSYGTHFGEQFF.

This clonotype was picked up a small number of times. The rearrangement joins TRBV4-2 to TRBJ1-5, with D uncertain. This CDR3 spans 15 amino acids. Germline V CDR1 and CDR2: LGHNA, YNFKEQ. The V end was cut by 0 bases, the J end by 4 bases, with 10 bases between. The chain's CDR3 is CASSQDLGWNQPQHF. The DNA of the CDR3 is TGTGCCAGCAGCCAAGATCTAGGGTGGAATCAGCCCCAGCATTTT.

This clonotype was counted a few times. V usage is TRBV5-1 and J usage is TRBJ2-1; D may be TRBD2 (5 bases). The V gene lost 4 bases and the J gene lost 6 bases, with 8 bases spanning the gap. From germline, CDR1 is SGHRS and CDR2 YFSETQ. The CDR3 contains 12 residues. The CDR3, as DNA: TGCGCCAGCAGCGCCAGCGGCAATGAGCAGTTCTTC. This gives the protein CASSASGNEQFF.

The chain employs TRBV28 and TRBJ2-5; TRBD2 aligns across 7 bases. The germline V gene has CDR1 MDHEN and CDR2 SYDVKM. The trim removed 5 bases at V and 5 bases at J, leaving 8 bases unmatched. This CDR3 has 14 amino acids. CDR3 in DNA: TGTGCCAGCAGTGCCGGGAGGAAGGAGGAGACCCAGTACTTC. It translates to CASSAGRKEETQYF.

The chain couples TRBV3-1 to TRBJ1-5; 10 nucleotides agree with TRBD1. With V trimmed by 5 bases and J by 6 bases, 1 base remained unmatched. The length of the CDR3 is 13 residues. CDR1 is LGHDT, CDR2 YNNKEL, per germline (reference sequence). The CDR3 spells CASSRQGAQPQHF. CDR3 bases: TGTGCCAGCAGCAGACAGGGGGCTCAGCCCCAGCATTTT.

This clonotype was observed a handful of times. CDR3 sequence reads: CASSSQGANQPQHF. For the CDR3, the DNA is TGTGCCAGCAGTTCCCAGGGGGCCAATCAGCCCCAGCATTTT. The genes are TRBV6-5 and TRBJ1-5, with 8 bases matching TRBD1. This CDR3 is 14 amino acids long. Trimming at V came to 4 bases and at J to 3 bases, leaving 2 bases not matched to a gene. Germline CDR1 and CDR2: MNHEY and SVGAGI.

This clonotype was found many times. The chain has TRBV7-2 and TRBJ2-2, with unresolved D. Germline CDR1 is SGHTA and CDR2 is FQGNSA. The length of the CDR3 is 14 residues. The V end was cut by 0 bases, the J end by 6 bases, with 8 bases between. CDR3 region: CASSLAAFSGELFF. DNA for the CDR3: TGTGCCAGCAGCTTAGCGGCGTTTTCCGGGGAGCTGTTTTTT.